What follows describes a single T cell receptor (beta chain). The antigen is not known. The data originate from a study of neoadjuvant nivolumab and ipilimumab in lung cancer. Whole-study findings and limits: Higher pretherapy blood TCR richness went with higher resected-tumor richness. From pretherapy to surgery, tumor richness and clonality rose with dual therapy. TCR clonality did not significantly correlate with pathologic tumor regression. TCR sequencing covered a small number of samples.

Method: immunoSEQ multiplex PCR; TCRdb's copy keeps in-frame clones and lacks some. The sample holds some 2,500 clones; more than 80% are singletons and the top ten take 2.4%. Per the germline V gene, CDR1 is SGHDN and CDR2 is FVKESK. The J segment lost 6 bases and the V segment lost 2 bases, leaving 5 bases of the junction unmatched. The CDR3 spans 15 residues. The sample in question was tumor tissue, obtained before neoadjuvant nivolumab, alone or with ipilimumab. J is TRBJ2-2 and V is TRBV14; 8 nucleotides align to TRBD2. This TCR came from an adult with non-small cell lung cancer. The CDR3 DNA reads as TGTGCCAGCAGCCAACGCTACGGGGGGGCCGGGGAGCTGTTTTTT. Translating gives CASSQRYGGAGELFF. Complete variable domain (other parts from reference TRBV14 and TRBJ2-2): EAGVTQFPSHSVIEKGQTVTLRCDPISGHDNLYWYRRVMGKEIKFLLHFVKESKQDESGMPNNRFLAERTGGTYSTLKVQPAELEDSGVYFCASSQRYGGAGELFFGEGSRLTVL.